The clone carrying this T cell receptor (beta chain) was detected once. What it recognizes is unknown. This sample was included in a study of long-term antiretroviral therapy in people with HIV. Overall study results and limits: Information on adherence, resistance and therapy changes was unavailable. Blood dating 2004 to 2017 may reflect older ART regimens.

Trimming removed 1 base at V and 7 bases at J, with 10 bases between. The length of the CDR3 is 13 residues. From germline, CDR1 is SGHDN and CDR2 FVKESK. Treatment for every participant with HIV took place in the United States. They ran version v3.0 of the immunoSEQ assay at survey level. The study targeted 40,000-50,000 T-cell genomes per sample in sequencing. Only in-frame clones appear in the TCRdb table, and some are missing; sequencing was by immunoSEQ multiplex PCR. This table holds 11,000 to 15,000 clones, around 83% found once. This TCR derives from a man younger than 45 with HIV. The material was unsorted PBMCs, obtained 0.4 years after starting antiretroviral therapy. The chain combines TRBV14 with TRBJ1-2, with D unresolved. The CDR3 DNA sequence: TGTGCCAGCAGCCAAGGTGTGGGGTTTGGCTACACCTTC. Translation gives CASSQGVGFGYTF.